The 31 T cell receptor beta chains in this list originate from one sample, sequenced in a study of radiation and T cells in renal cell carcinoma. The table came from immunoSEQ multiplex PCR; TCRdb's copy has only in-frame clones and leaves some out. Of some 150,000 clones in the sample, roughly 86% were seen once. Time point defined: blood 2 weeks post-SBRT. Treatment here: 15 Gy SBRT to primary tumor, nephrectomy 4 weeks later. The sample was blood, taken from a patient whose treatment included radiotherapy and nephrectomy. These receptors all stem from a woman between 45 and 65 years old with renal cell carcinoma.

The chain recombines TRBV7-9 with TRBJ2-1; TRBD1 is a possible D gene (6 bases). The germline V gene has CDR1 SEHNR and CDR2 FQNEAQ (reference sequence). V was cut by 2 bases and J by 5 bases, with 22 bases left in between. There are 18 residues in the CDR3. The DNA for the CDR3 is TGTGCCAGCAGCTTATTATCTGCGGGTCAGGGGACCAACAATGAGCAGTTCTTC. It is translated as CASSLLSAGQGTNNEQFF.

The chain combines TRBV11-1 with TRBJ2-1; tentatively, D is TRBD1 (6 bases). With 1 base removed from V and 9 bases from J, the gap between germline ends came to 13 bases. This CDR3 comprises 14 residues. Germline V gives CDR1 SGHAT, CDR2 FQDESV (reference sequence). The CDR3 loop is CASSLVRLGGEQFF. CDR3 nucleotides: TGTGCCAGCAGCTTAGTCCGGCTAGGGGGTGAGCAGTTCTTC.

This chain links TRBV14 with TRBJ2-3; D unclear. Trimming stripped 3 bases from V and 6 bases from J, with 13 bases between. This CDR3 spans 14 amino acids. CDR1 and CDR2 (germline): SGHDN, FVKESK. CDR3 sequence (DNA): TGTGCCAGCAGCCAGGCAGTCTGGCGGGATACGCAGTATTTT. It codes for CASSQAVWRDTQYF.

The rearrangement links TRBV5-1 to TRBJ2-2; D call uncertain. This CDR3 contains 14 residues. V was pared by 2 bases and J by 5 bases, with 10 bases between. Germline lookup yields CDR1 SGHRS and CDR2 YFSETQ. The DNA for the CDR3 is TGCGCCAGCAGCTTTGGGCACATTACCGGGGAGCTGTTTTTT. Residues: CASSFGHITGELFF.

The chain links TRBV6-5 to TRBJ1-3; D ambiguous. The CDR3 consists of 15 residues. Trimming removed 5 bases at V and 0 bases at J, with 11 bases between. Germline assignment: CDR1 MNHEY and CDR2 SVGAGI. This CDR3 is CASSTRGISGNTIYF. Here the CDR3 DNA reads TGTGCCAGCAGTACTCGAGGCATCTCTGGAAACACCATATATTTT.

The chain recombines TRBV9 with TRBJ1-3, with 7 bases that match TRBD1. CDR3 length: 15 amino acids. V gave up 0 bases and J gave up 4 bases; unmatched junction bases: 4. Per germline, CDR1 SGDLS and CDR2 YYNGEE. CDR3 coding DNA: TGTGCCAGCAGCGTAGTGGAACAGGGGGGAAACACCATATATTTT. Translation gives CASSVVEQGGNTIYF.

The rearrangement links TRBV29-1 to TRBJ2-5; the match to TRBD2 covers 9 bases. The V gene's germline CDR1 is SQVTM and CDR2 ANQGSEA. V was clipped by 4 bases and J by 4 bases; unmatched bases: 7. The CDR3 is 14 residues long. CDR3 in DNA: TGCAGCGTTGCTCGGGGACTAGCTAGAGAGACCCAGTACTTC. Amino acid sequence: CSVARGLARETQYF. Using reference TRBV29-1 and TRBJ2-5 for the parts outside the CDR3, the full variable domain is SAVISQKPSRDICQRGTSLTIQCQVDSQVTMMFWYRQQPGQSLTLIATANQGSEATYESGFVIDKFPISRPNLTFSTLTVSNMSPEDSSIYLCSVARGLARETQYFGPGTRLLVL.

J is TRBJ2-5 and V is TRBV5-4; 8 bases match TRBD1. The CDR3 has 15 residues. The J segment lost 5 bases and the V segment lost 4 bases, leaving 10 bases of the junction unmatched. The germline V gene encodes CDR1 SGHNT and CDR2 YYREEE (reference sequence). Here the CDR3 reads CASSHHQGARETQYF. The DNA of the CDR3 is TGTGCCAGCAGCCATCATCAGGGGGCGAGGGAGACCCAGTACTTC.

The V gene is TRBV15, the J gene TRBJ2-6, with a weak D call TRBD1 (6 bases). The CDR3 totals 20 residues. Germline V gene sequence: CDR1 LNHNV, CDR2 YYDKDF (reference sequence). V dropped 3 bases and J dropped 3 bases, with 24 bases sitting between them. As DNA, the CDR3 is TGTGCCACCAGCAGTCGGTACGACAGGATCCCAGAAGTTGGGGCCAACGTCCTGACTTTC. Amino acid sequence: CATSSRYDRIPEVGANVLTF.

The chain employs TRBV28 and TRBJ1-5; D ambiguous. V lost 6 bases and J lost 6, with 18 bases in between. CDR3 size: 15 residues. Germline V gene sequence: CDR1 MDHEN, CDR2 SYDVKM. Here the CDR3 reads CASSNQGLVGQPQHF. The DNA of the CDR3 is TGTGCCAGCAGCAATCAAGGGCTAGTTGGTCAGCCCCAGCATTTT.

The gene calls are TRBV9 and TRBJ1-5; D might be TRBD1 (5 bases). V lost 0 bases to trimming and J lost 11 bases, with 15 bases between them. The CDR3 covers 14 residues. Germline loops: CDR1 SGDLS, CDR2 YYNGEE. The CDR3 loop reads CASSVDSGGGAQHF. The CDR3 bases are TGTGCCAGCAGCGTAGATTCTGGTGGGGGGGCCCAGCATTTT.

This rearrangement joins TRBV7-2 to TRBJ2-7; 10 bases map to TRBD1. V trimming: 5 bases; J trimming: 0 bases; junction bases outside the gene matches: 10. Germline CDR1 and CDR2: SGHTA and FQGNSA. The CDR3 runs 17 residues. The DNA of the CDR3 is TGTGCCAGCAGCACACATAGGGGACAGGGGCTCTCCTACGAGCAGTACTTC. Its translation is CASSTHRGQGLSYEQYF.

The rearrangement joins TRBV2 to TRBJ2-2, with D unresolved. V was clipped by 3 bases and J by 7 bases, with 15 bases between them. The germline V gene encodes CDR1 SNHLY and CDR2 FYNNEI. The CDR3 has 15 amino acids. The CDR3 protein is CASSDNSHPGGELFF. As DNA, the CDR3 is TGTGCCAGCAGTGATAACAGCCACCCCGGCGGGGAGCTGTTTTTT.

This chain links TRBV6-1 with TRBJ1-4; D unresolved. The CDR3 has 15 residues. Germline V CDR1 and CDR2: MNHNS, SASEGT. V was shortened by 6 bases and J by 4 bases, with 15 bases between the two germline ends. The CDR3 DNA reads TGTGCCAGCAGCGCAACAGACGGGCATAATGAAAAACTGTTTTTT. Its translation is CASSATDGHNEKLFF.

The rearrangement links TRBV5-1 to TRBJ1-1, with 11 bases identical to TRBD1. Germline V gene data show CDR1 as SGHRS and CDR2 as YFSETQ. Trimming at V came to 3 bases and at J to 4 bases, leaving 5 bases not matched to a gene. This CDR3 is built from 15 residues. This CDR3 is CASSWPDRGPTEAFF. CDR3 DNA: TGCGCCAGCAGCTGGCCGGACAGGGGGCCCACTGAAGCTTTCTTT. The entire variable domain, with the rest obtained from reference TRBV5-1 and TRBJ1-1, is as follows: KAGVTQTPRYLIKTRGQQVTLSCSPISGHRSVSWYQQTPGQGLQFLFEYFSETQRNKGNFPGRFSGRQFSNSRSEMNVSTLELGDSALYLCASSWPDRGPTEAFFGQGTRLTVV.

This chain uses TRBV25-1 with TRBJ1-1; TRBD1 might be the D (5 bases). Trimming removed 2 bases from V and 3 bases from J, with 10 bases in between. The CDR3 length is 14 residues. The germline V gene encodes CDR1 MGHDK and CDR2 SYGVNS. The CDR3 here is CASSEPGGYTEAFF. The DNA of the CDR3 is TGTGCCAGCAGTGAACCGGGGGGGTACACTGAAGCTTTCTTT.

CDR3: CASSLDRGPHEQYF. CDR3 nucleotides: TGTGCCAGCAGCTTAGATCGGGGGCCACACGAGCAGTACTTC. The rearrangement links TRBV11-2 to TRBJ2-7; D tentatively reads TRBD1 or TRBD2 (6 bases each). The ends were cut back, 0 bases at V and 5 bases at J, with 11 bases in the middle. CDR1 and CDR2 from the germline V gene are SGHAT and FQNNGV. The CDR3 consists of 14 residues. The full variable domain, completed using reference TRBV11-2 and TRBJ2-7, is EAGVAQSPRYKIIEKRQSVAFWCNPISGHATLYWYQQILGQGPKLLIQFQNNGVVDDSQLPKDRFSAERLKGVDSTLKIQPAKLEDSAVYLCASSLDRGPHEQYFGPGTRLTVT.

This clone was observed once. The chain has TRBV6-1 and TRBJ2-3; TRBD2 agrees at 10 bases. This CDR3 is 14 amino acids long. The V and J ends lost 6 bases and 3 bases, in that order; junction bases with no gene match: 3. Germline CDR1 is MNHNS and CDR2 is SASEGT. The CDR3 DNA is TGTGCCAGCAGCCAGCGGGGGGGAACAGATACGCAGTATTTT. This sequence encodes CASSQRGGTDTQYF.

The genes are TRBV10-2 and TRBJ1-2, with TRBD1 as a possible D gene (6 bases). Trimming shortened V by 4 bases and J by 1 base, and 7 bases separated the two germline ends. The germline CDR1 and CDR2 sequences are WSHSY and SAAADI. CDR3 length: 13 residues. The CDR3 nucleotides are TGCGCCAGCAGTGCAGGGGTTAACTATGGCTACACCTTC. This encodes CASSAGVNYGYTF.

The rearrangement uses TRBV19 and TRBJ2-7; D is possibly TRBD1 (6 bases). Germline lookup yields CDR1 LNHDA and CDR2 SQIVND (reference sequence). Trimming removed 4 bases from V and 2 bases from J, with 12 bases in between. The CDR3 runs to 14 residues. The CDR3 bases are TGTGCCAGTAGTACCCAGGGGTTACCCTACGAGCAGTACTTC. Translated: CASSTQGLPYEQYF.

This clone has only a few counts. This rearrangement joins TRBV25-1 to TRBJ1-2; no reliable D call. V lost 4 bases and J 3 bases, leaving 15 bases between the germline ends. CDR3 length: 15 residues. Germline V gives CDR1 MGHDK, CDR2 SYGVNS. CDR3 in amino acids: CASSGTDLVDYGYTF. CDR3 in DNA: TGTGCCAGCAGTGGGACGGACCTGGTCGACTATGGCTACACCTTC.

This clone was seen a single time. The chain recombines TRBV7-9 with TRBJ1-2; 8 bases line up with TRBD1. The length of the CDR3 is 13 residues. V shed 5 bases and J 8 bases; nucleotides not matched to a gene: 7. Germline CDR1 SEHNR, CDR2 FQNEAQ (reference sequence). The CDR3 region has the DNA TGTGCCAGCAGCCCATTGGACAGGGTCGGCTACACCTTC. It specifies CASSPLDRVGYTF.

This chain connects TRBV7-9 to TRBJ1-6, with D unclear. Germline CDR1 reads SEHNR; CDR2 reads FQNEAQ (reference sequence). The CDR3 has 14 amino acids. The V end was cut by 1 base, the J end by 6 bases, with 7 bases between. In DNA form, the CDR3 reads TGTGCCAGCAGCTTAGACCTTGGTAATTCACCCCTCCACTTT. As protein: CASSLDLGNSPLHF. Using reference TRBV7-9 and TRBJ1-6 for the parts outside the CDR3, the full variable domain is DTGVSQNPRHKITKRGQNVTFRCDPISEHNRLYWYRQTLGQGPEFLTYFQNEAQLEKSRLLSDRFSAERPKGSFSTLEIQRTEQGDSAMYLCASSLDLGNSPLHFGNGTRLTVT.

The chain carries TRBV7-6 and TRBJ1-5; 9 bases are a match to TRBD1. This CDR3 is 14 amino acids long. Germline V gene sequence: CDR1 SGHVS, CDR2 FNYEAQ. The V and J ends lost 5 bases and 4 bases, in that order; junction bases with no gene match: 3. The CDR3 spells CASSAGTGNQPQHF. Written as DNA, the CDR3 is TGTGCCAGCAGCGCAGGGACAGGGAATCAGCCCCAGCATTTT.

The chain couples TRBV7-8 to TRBJ1-1; D not certain. Germline lookup yields CDR1 SGHVS and CDR2 FQNEAQ. V was pared by 3 bases and J by 5 bases, with 10 bases between. The CDR3 is 13 residues long. The CDR3 DNA sequence: TGTGCCAGCAGCTTTACAAGAGAGACTGAAGCTTTCTTT. This encodes CASSFTRETEAFF.

This clone was recorded a few times. The chain employs TRBV18 and TRBJ1-5; D might be TRBD1 (5 bases). From germline, CDR1 is KGHSH and CDR2 LQKENI. The CDR3 spans 14 residues. Trimming removed 3 bases at V and 7 bases at J, with 13 bases between. CDR3 residues: CASSPAGVRQPQHF. The CDR3, as DNA: TGTGCCAGCTCACCCGCGGGGGTACGCCAGCCCCAGCATTTT.

V and J are TRBV6-1 and TRBJ1-1; no clear D gene. Trimming pared 4 bases from V and 4 bases from J, leaving 4 bases between. The CDR3 has 11 residues. From germline, CDR1 is MNHNS and CDR2 SASEGT. CDR3 bases: TGTGCCAGCAGTGTGGGCACTGAAGCTTTCTTT. It codes for CASSVGTEAFF.

The genes are TRBV5-5 and TRBJ1-2, with D perhaps matching TRBD1 (6 bases). V lost 0 bases and J 5 bases, leaving 11 bases between the germline ends. Germline V CDR1 and CDR2: SGHKS, YYEKEE (reference sequence). This CDR3 spans 14 amino acids. The CDR3: CASSLATGTYGYTF. The DNA of the CDR3 is TGTGCCAGCAGCTTGGCCACAGGGACTTATGGCTACACCTTC.

The chain couples TRBV30 to TRBJ2-1, with TRBD2 matching over 13 bases. Germline CDR1 reads GTSNPN; CDR2 reads SVGIG (reference sequence). The junction had 1 base not matched to a gene; V was cut back by 3 bases and J by 8 bases. This CDR3 comprises 13 residues. CDR3 protein: CAWRLAGGYEQFF. CDR3 in DNA: TGTGCCTGGAGACTAGCGGGGGGGTATGAGCAGTTCTTC. The full variable domain, rest sourced from reference TRBV30 and TRBJ2-1, is SQTIHQWPATLVQPVGSPLSLECTVEGTSNPNLYWYRQAAGRGLQLLFYSVGIGQISSEVPQNLSASRPQDRQFILSSKKLLLSDSGFYLCAWRLAGGYEQFFGPGTRLTVL.

The J gene is TRBJ2-3, the V gene TRBV6-5; TRBD2 matches 9 bases. Germline lookup yields CDR1 MNHEY and CDR2 SVGAGI. This CDR3 is built from 15 residues. Losses at the gene ends were 2 bases for V and 4 bases for J; bases not matched to a gene: 4. CDR3 amino acids: CASSYASGVADTQYF. Here the CDR3 DNA reads TGTGCCAGCAGTTACGCTAGCGGGGTGGCAGATACGCAGTATTTT.

The V call is TRBV5-6, the J call TRBJ1-6; D gene unclear. The CDR3 is made up of 14 amino acids. The V and J ends lost 1 base and 7 bases respectively, with 9 bases between them. Germline CDR1 and CDR2: SGHDT and YYEEEE. CDR3 DNA: TGTGCCAGCAGCTTGACGGGAAGAAATTCACCCCTCCACTTT. Translated, it gives CASSLTGRNSPLHF.